Included here is one T cell receptor (beta chain) sequence, with context. What it recognizes is unknown. One entry per CDR3 protein results from TCRdb running MiXCR on the reads. The data show approximately 500,000 distinct CDR3 sequences, roughly 10% seen once. The CDR3 runs 14 residues. Trimming removed 5 bases from V and 0 bases from J, with 10 bases in between. Germline V gives CDR1 GTSNPN, CDR2 SVGIG (reference sequence). The data are from a study of T cell repertoires in cytomegalovirus infection. The overall study: Matching HLA type, along with CMV infection, was indicated by public TCR beta signatures.

Study results and limitations: Cumulated frequencies of public TCR beta families served to identify carriers of CMV plus the relevant HLA. The ex vivo response was dominated by HLA-C-restricted CMV-specific TCR beta clonotypes.

V gene TRBV30 combines with J gene TRBJ2-2; perhaps TRBD1 as D (5 bases). The sample consisted of PBMCs. The clonotype comes from a human donor in good health (CMV status not recorded). Some clones in this sample may be carry-over from other donors' samples. CDR3 coding DNA: TGTGCCTGGGGGGCAGGAGCGAACACCGGGGAGCTGTTTTTT. Translation gives CAWGAGANTGELFF. Variable domain in full (rest from reference TRBV30 and TRBJ2-2): SQTIHQWPATLVQPVGSPLSLECTVEGTSNPNLYWYRQAAGRGLQLLFYSVGIGQISSEVPQNLSASRPQDRQFILSSKKLLLSDSGFYLCAWGAGANTGELFFGEGSRLTVL.